This passage covers 3 T cell receptor beta chains from one sample sequenced in a study of OX40 agonist ivuxolimab in advanced cancers. Only in-frame clones appear in the TCRdb table, and some are missing; sequencing was by immunoSEQ multiplex PCR. Of roughly 55,000 clones listed, roughly three quarters were seen once; the top ten hold around 4.5%. The sequencing here drew on CD4+ or CD8+ T cells sorted from blood, taken in a trial of the OX40 agonist ivuxolimab. The source of these receptors is an adult with an advanced solid tumor such as melanoma, head and neck, liver or kidney cancer.

This chain uses TRBV6-1 with TRBJ1-4; TRBD1 is a possible D gene (6 bases). The germline V gene has CDR1 MNHNS and CDR2 SASEGT. The germline V and J ends were trimmed by 7 bases and 5 bases, with 14 bases remaining between them. The CDR3 consists of 14 residues. CDR3 bases: TGTGCCAGCACTCGACAGGCGCCCAATGAAAAACTGTTTTTT. Translating it yields CASTRQAPNEKLFF.

This clone was seen a few times. The chain combines TRBV4-1 with TRBJ1-2; D might be TRBD1 (5 bases). The V end lost 4 bases, the J end lost 4 bases, and 16 bases lay between the germline ends. Per the germline V gene, CDR1 is MGHRA and CDR2 is YSYEKL. The CDR3 is made up of 15 amino acids. The CDR3, as DNA: TGCGCCAGCAGCCTGGTTAGCAGGGAGGTCTATGGCTACACCTTC. Amino acids: CASSLVSREVYGYTF.

The chain carries TRBV6-6 and TRBJ1-4, with D maybe TRBD1 (6 bases). The germline gives CDR1 MNHNY, CDR2 SVGAGI (reference sequence). V lost 8 bases to trimming and J lost 0 bases, with 10 bases between them. The CDR3 has 14 residues. The CDR3 sequence is CASRWTATNEKLFF. The CDR3 DNA follows: TGTGCCAGCCGATGGACAGCAACTAATGAAAAACTGTTTTTT.